These T cell receptor beta chains were read from a single sample in a study of T cell repertoires in cytomegalovirus infection. TCRdb recomputed calls from the reads with MiXCR, one row per CDR3 protein. The sample has approximately 910,000 distinct CDR3 sequences; roughly 30% are singletons. No antigens are known for them. Sample: cultured CD8+ T cells from PBMCs, taken from culture after CMV antigen stimulation. The receptors shown here come from a human donor in good health (CMV status not recorded). Some clones in this sample may be carry-over from other donors' samples. CDR3s include the opening cysteine and the closing phenylalanine or tryptophan. The order of the fields is clone size, J gene, V gene, D gene, CDR3 protein, CDR3 DNA. The D gene is left open where the match is weak. Not every row has a clone size; where given, it reads once, few, many or a size class.

many TRBJ2-2 TRBV7-6 - CASSFPPLNRPSNTGELFF TGTGCCAGCAGCTTCCCCCCCTTAAATCGTCCCTCGAACACCGGGGAGCTGTTTTTT
many TRBJ2-4 TRBV6-1 TRBD2 CASSEWRLAGTKNIQYF TGTGCCAGCAGTGAATGGAGACTAGCGGGGACCAAAAACATTCAGTACTTC
few TRBJ2-7 TRBV19 TRBD1 CASSIQGQGIVVYEQYF TGTGCCAGTAGTATACAGGGACAGGGTATAGTTGTATACGAGCAGTACTTC
many TRBJ2-5 TRBV7-8 TRBD2 CASSLPQSGGDQETQYF TGTGCCAGCAGCTTACCTCAAAGCGGGGGGGACCAAGAGACCCAGTACTTC
few TRBJ2-5 TRBV27 - CASSSVGKKTQYF TGTGCCAGCAGTTCGGTAGGGAAAAAGACCCAGTACTTC
few TRBJ2-3 TRBV7-6 - CASSLALPDTQYF TGTGCCAGCAGCTTAGCTCTACCAGATACGCAGTATTTT
many TRBJ1-4 TRBV12-3/TRBV12-4 - CASSSDGSQEKLFF TGTGCCAGCAGCTCCGACGGTTCTCAGGAAAAACTGTTTTTT
- TRBJ1-4 TRBV5-1 - CASSSSGPSEKLFF TGCGCCAGCAGTTCATCGGGACCGAGTGAAAAACTGTTTTTT
many TRBJ1-3 TRBV6-2/TRBV6-3 - CASSSFETNWRSSGNTIYF TGTGCCAGCAGTTCCTTTGAAACAAACTGGAGGTCCTCTGGAAACACCATATATTTT
- TRBJ2-1 TRBV29-1 TRBD2 CSVEDVPGLPRGDEQFF TGCAGCGTTGAAGATGTCCCCGGACTACCTCGGGGGGACGAGCAGTTCTTC
many TRBJ2-2 TRBV11-2 - CASSLTVKGETGELFF TGTGCCAGCAGCCTGACTGTAAAAGGGGAAACCGGGGAGCTGTTTTTT
- TRBJ2-7 TRBV20-1 - CSAERPYTYEQYF TGCAGTGCCGAGCGGCCCTATACCTACGAGCAGTACTTC
few TRBJ2-1 TRBV4-1 - CASSQERGGLGSYNEQFF TGCGCCAGCAGCCAAGAGAGGGGGGGGCTCGGTTCCTACAATGAGCAGTTCTTC
few TRBJ1-2 TRBV7-9 - CASSPGQTPKNYGYTF TGTGCCAGCAGCCCCGGCCAAACCCCCAAGAACTATGGCTACACCTTC
many TRBJ1-2 TRBV9 TRBD1 CASSEDRGPGYGYTF TGTGCCAGCAGCGAGGACAGGGGGCCAGGCTATGGCTACACCTTC
- TRBJ1-2 TRBV14 - CASSHAGVVGYTF TGTGCCAGCAGCCATGCGGGGGTGGTTGGCTACACCTTC
- TRBJ2-1 TRBV5-5 TRBD1 CASSGPDRAYIEQFF TGTGCCAGCAGTGGGCCTGACAGGGCGTACATTGAGCAGTTCTTC
- TRBJ1-2 TRBV14 - CASSQSGSTFENGYTF TGTGCCAGCAGCCAATCGGGGTCCACCTTCGAAAATGGCTACACCTTC
- TRBJ1-4 TRBV9 - CASSPSNEKQFF TGTGCCAGCAGCCCTTCGAATGAAAAACAGTTTTTT
- TRBJ1-1 TRBV19 - CASSERAMAFF TGTGCCAGTAGTGAGAGGGCAATGGCTTTCTTT
- TRBJ2-5 TRBV20-1 TRBD2 CSAGGTSGGTLQETQYF TGCAGTGCTGGAGGGACTAGCGGGGGGACCCTCCAAGAGACCCAGTACTTC
- TRBJ2-5 TRBV7-2 - CASSLEGLFQETQYF TGTGCCAGCAGCTTAGAGGGACTTTTCCAAGAGACCCAGTACTTC
few TRBJ1-3 TRBV6-1 - CASSEGQGDYGNTIYF TGTGCCAGCAGTGAAGGGCAAGGGGACTATGGAAACACCATATATTTT
- TRBJ2-4 TRBV12-5 - CASGSRGLAKNIQYF TGTGCTAGTGGTTCCCGGGGGCTAGCCAAAAACATTCAGTACTTC
- TRBJ1-2 TRBV6-5 TRBD1 CASSFSDRATSGGYTF TGTGCCAGCAGTTTTTCTGACAGGGCCACCTCTGGTGGCTACACCTTC
few TRBJ1-2 TRBV4-1 - CASSQEGGPNYGYTF TGCGCCAGCAGCCAAGAAGGGGGGCCGAACTATGGCTACACCTTC
many TRBJ2-3 TRBV7-2 TRBD2 CASSFSTSGGPIRPDTQYF TGTGCCAGCAGCTTCTCGACTAGCGGGGGGCCCATTAGACCAGATACGCAGTATTTT
- TRBJ1-2 TRBV28 TRBD1 CASSRLRDRANYGYTF TGTGCCAGCAGCCGACTCCGGGACAGGGCGAACTATGGCTACACCTTC
many TRBJ2-1 TRBV7-6 - CASSLGDSNEQFF TGTGCCAGCAGCTTAGGAGACAGCAATGAGCAGTTCTTC
few TRBJ2-1 TRBV19 - CASSIGRARDEQFF TGTGCCAGTAGTATAGGCAGGGCGAGGGATGAGCAGTTCTTC
- TRBJ2-7 TRBV19 TRBD2 CASSPGGLSCEQYF TGTGCCAGCTCGCCGGGGGGGCTAAGCTGCGAGCAGTACTTC
- TRBJ1-5 TRBV19 - CASSIAKQPQHF TGTGCCAGTAGTATAGCCAAACAGCCCCAGCATTTT
few TRBJ2-7 TRBV6-6 TRBD1 CASSQIGTGDEQYF TGTGCCAGCAGCCAGATCGGGACAGGGGACGAGCAGTACTTC
- TRBJ2-2 TRBV11-3 - CASSLDRGGAGELFF TGTGCCAGCAGCTTAGATCGGGGAGGCGCCGGGGAGCTGTTTTTT
- TRBJ2-7 TRBV27 - CASSPTSGYEQYF TGTGCCAGCAGTCCTACGTCTGGCTACGAGCAGTACTTC
- TRBJ2-1 TRBV20-1 TRBD1 CSARHPGQGSYNEQFF TGCAGTGCTAGGCACCCGGGACAGGGTTCCTACAATGAGCAGTTCTTC
- TRBJ1-1 TRBV29-1 - CSVQRGGTEAFF TGCAGCGTTCAAAGAGGGGGCACTGAAGCTTTCTTT
- TRBJ2-1 TRBV7-3 TRBD1 CANIGTEHNEQFF TGTGCCAACATAGGGACAGAGCACAATGAGCAGTTCTTC
few TRBJ2-7 TRBV7-2 - CASSLGVNSYEQYF TGTGCCAGCAGCTTGGGGGTAAACTCCTACGAGCAGTACTTC
- TRBJ1-1 TRBV18 TRBD1 CASSPLPGQRNTEAFF TGTGCCAGCTCACCACTACCGGGACAGCGAAACACTGAAGCTTTCTTT
few TRBJ1-1 TRBV4-3 - CASSQDSGAEAFF TGCGCCAGCAGCCAAGATTCAGGGGCTGAAGCTTTCTTT
- TRBJ1-3 TRBV7-6 - CASSVTGTTSSGNTIYF TGTGCCAGCAGCGTCACCGGGACGACAAGCTCTGGAAACACCATATATTTT
- TRBJ2-5 TRBV3-1 - CASSQPFVRETQYF TGTGCCAGCAGCCAACCCTTCGTGCGCGAGACCCAGTACTTC
- TRBJ2-2 TRBV15 TRBD2 CATSRDNHGAGGPVYTGELFF TGTGCCACCAGCAGAGATAATCACGGAGCGGGGGGGCCCGTGTACACCGGGGAGCTGTTTTTT
many TRBJ2-1 TRBV12-5 TRBD1 CASGLGTGGGYNEQFF TGTGCTAGTGGTTTGGGGACAGGGGGCGGGTACAATGAGCAGTTCTTC
few TRBJ2-2 TRBV6-6 - CASSPTGSPAGELFF TGTGCCAGCAGTCCAACCGGGTCCCCGGCGGGGGAGCTGTTTTTT
- TRBJ1-4 TRBV3-1 - CASSQVQGRMNELFF TGTGCCAGCAGCCAAGTCCAGGGGCGGATGAACGAACTGTTTTTT
few TRBJ2-1 TRBV12-3/TRBV12-4 TRBD2 CASRFLAGVSSYNEQFF TGTGCCAGCAGGTTTCTAGCGGGGGTTAGCTCCTACAATGAGCAGTTCTTC
- TRBJ1-1 TRBV25-1 TRBD1 CASSAGTGDTEAFF TGTGCCAGCAGCGCCGGGACAGGGGACACTGAAGCTTTCTTT
medium-sized TRBJ1-2 TRBV7-2 - CASSSTRKLFGYTF TGTGCCAGCAGCTCAACACGGAAGTTGTTTGGCTACACCTTC
- TRBJ1-1 TRBV6-6 - CASSYSVGPDIPTEAFF TGTGCCAGCAGTTACTCTGTCGGACCCGATATACCCACTGAAGCTTTCTTT
- TRBJ2-7 TRBV29-1 TRBD1 CSVLTDRGHEQYF TGCAGCGTTTTAACGGACAGGGGCCACGAGCAGTACTTC
- TRBJ2-1 TRBV6-5 - CASRPWDSYNEQFF TGTGCCAGCAGGCCATGGGACTCCTACAATGAGCAGTTCTTC
few TRBJ2-2 TRBV25-1 - CASSDDPGATGELFF TGTGCCAGCAGTGATGACCCGGGAGCTACCGGGGAGCTGTTTTTT
- TRBJ2-7 TRBV19 TRBD1 CASSGTAAYEQYF TGTGCCAGTAGTGGGACAGCGGCCTACGAGCAGTACTTC
few TRBJ2-2 TRBV7-9 - CASSPGAENTGELFF TGTGCCAGCAGCCCAGGGGCGGAGAACACCGGGGAGCTGTTTTTT
- TRBJ2-3 TRBV10-3 - CAIQLDPDTQYF TGTGCCATCCAGTTGGACCCAGATACGCAGTATTTT
- TRBJ1-2 TRBV3-1 - CASASAPEYGYTF TGTGCCAGCGCCTCTGCACCGGAATATGGCTACACCTTC
few TRBJ2-3 TRBV20-1 TRBD2 CSAREGLAEDTQYF TGCAGTGCTAGGGAGGGACTAGCGGAAGATACGCAGTATTTT
- TRBJ2-1 TRBV14 TRBD2 CASSPRGGGVGYNEQFF TGTGCCAGCAGCCCCCGCGGCGGGGGGGTAGGTTACAATGAGCAGTTCTTC